This T cell receptor (beta chain) was identified in a study of T-cell reconstitution after alpha-beta-depleted transplantation in children. Study-level findings and limits: Surviving recipient T cells and thymic progenitors produced the high day-60 TCRbeta diversity seen in some patients. A year had passed since transplant, and T-cell counts and diversity by then came mostly from newly produced T cells. Reportedly, only several hundred clones from non-depleted graft cells drove alpha-beta T-cell counts at about two months.

As for this clonotype: Its target is not known.

V lost 4 bases to trimming and J lost 3 bases; unmatched junction nucleotides: 5. CDR3 length: 17 amino acids. Germline CDR1 reads SGHRS; CDR2 reads YFSETQ. Library preparation (for TCRbeta) was performed with unique molecular identifiers. One entry per CDR3 protein, called by TCRdb with MiXCR from the PCR reads. Among about 440,000 distinct CDR3 sequences listed, 43% were seen once. Sequenced material: PBMCs, taken before TCRalphabeta/CD19-depleted stem cell transplant. V is TRBV5-1 and J is TRBJ2-2; TRBD2 matches at 14 bases. The receptor's source is a girl aged 2-10 years with aplastic anemia, due to receive a stem cell transplant. This chain's CDR3 is CASSKGLAGVDTGELFF. CDR3 nucleotides: TGCGCCAGCAGCAAGGGACTAGCGGGAGTAGACACCGGGGAGCTGTTTTTT.